This is a list of T cell receptor beta chains from one sample in a study of blood T cell repertoires in COVID-19. TCRdb's table, derived via immunoSEQ multiplex PCR, lists solely in-frame clones and lacks some. The profile covers a few hundred thousand clones, with 88% appearing a single time and just under 6.5% taken by the ten largest. The sample comprised peripheral blood. The receptors come from a young woman with COVID-19, enrolled during active disease. Both conserved end residues are part of each CDR3. The D gene is left open where the match is weak. The size field is filled for only some rows; it gives once, few, many or a size class.

V gene	clone size	J gene	D gene	CDR3 protein	CDR3 DNA
TRBV19	-	TRBJ1-2	TRBD1	CASSISGQGNYGYTF	TGTGCCAGTAGTATATCAGGACAGGGTAACTATGGCTACACCTTC
TRBV19	once	TRBJ2-1	TRBD2	CASNLAGGVDNEQFF	TGTGCCAGTAATCTTGCGGGAGGAGTCGACAATGAGCAGTTCTTC
TRBV9	once	TRBJ1-2	TRBD1	CASSVGLSPGGGNYGYTF	TGTGCCAGCAGCGTAGGATTAAGTCCAGGAGGGGGCAACTATGGCTACACCTTC
TRBV5-5	-	TRBJ2-5	TRBD2	CASSLQRGGQETQYF	TGTGCCAGCAGCTTGCAGCGGGGGGGCCAAGAGACCCAGTACTTC
TRBV18	once	TRBJ2-5	TRBD1	CASSPRTGGMETQYF	TGTGCCAGCTCACCACGGACAGGGGGAATGGAGACCCAGTACTTC
TRBV7-2	-	TRBJ2-5	-	CASSRGAISQETQYF	TGTGCCAGCAGCCGGGGGGCCATTTCCCAAGAGACCCAGTACTTC
TRBV28	-	TRBJ1-1	TRBD1	CASSSGTGYIHEAFF	TGTGCCAGCAGTTCCGGGACAGGCTATATTCACGAAGCTTTCTTT
TRBV13	once	TRBJ1-6	-	CASSLGLTWGGPNSPLHF	TGTGCCAGCAGCTTAGGCCTAACTTGGGGGGGACCAAATTCACCCCTCCACTTT
TRBV29-1	-	TRBJ2-3	TRBD1	CSAGGQGSTDTQYF	TGCAGCGCCGGGGGACAGGGGAGCACAGATACGCAGTATTTT
TRBV29-1	-	TRBJ2-3	TRBD2	CSVVGERELDTQYF	TGCAGCGTTGTAGGGGAGCGGGAATTAGATACGCAGTATTTT
TRBV10-3	-	TRBJ2-6	TRBD1	CAILPGQGVGANVLTF	TGTGCCATCCTACCGGGACAGGGGGTTGGGGCCAACGTCCTGACTTTC
TRBV10-2	-	TRBJ1-6	-	CASRGLNSPLHF	TGCGCCAGCAGGGGCCTTAATTCACCCCTCCACTTT
TRBV4-2	few	TRBJ2-2	TRBD1	CASSQPDRDPNTGELFF	TGTGCCAGCAGCCAACCTGACAGGGATCCGAACACCGGGGAGCTGTTTTTT
TRBV18	few	TRBJ2-5	-	CASSRTSEGRKETQYF	TGTGCCAGCTCACGCACCTCGGAGGGGAGGAAGGAGACCCAGTACTTC
TRBV11-2	-	TRBJ2-7	-	CASSLDWGGYEQYF	TGTGCCAGCAGCTTAGATTGGGGCGGCTACGAGCAGTACTTC
TRBV30	once	TRBJ1-4	-	CAWGAGPTEKLFF	TGTGCCTGGGGGGCCGGCCCTACGGAAAAACTGTTTTTT
TRBV3-1/TRBV3-2	-	TRBJ2-1	TRBD1	CASSRYKGAHYNEQFF	TGTGCCAGCAGCCGATACAAGGGGGCCCATTACAATGAGCAGTTCTTC
TRBV25-1	-	TRBJ2-2	TRBD1	CATTGTGSYGELFF	TGTGCCACCACGGGGACAGGGAGTTACGGGGAGCTGTTTTTT
TRBV28	-	TRBJ2-3	TRBD2	CASSLWRGGVDTQYF	TGTGCCAGCAGTTTATGGCGGGGGGGTGTGGATACGCAGTATTTT
TRBV7-6	few	TRBJ2-1	TRBD2	CASSKIAGSYNEQFF	TGTGCCAGCAGCAAAATAGCGGGCAGCTACAATGAGCAGTTCTTC
TRBV18	-	TRBJ1-4	-	CASSSYPEDEKLFF	TGTGCCAGCTCAAGTTATCCGGAGGATGAAAAACTGTTTTTT
TRBV11-2	-	TRBJ2-3	-	CASSGRQGHTDTQYF	TGTGCCAGCAGCGGCCGTCAGGGTCACACAGATACGCAGTATTTT
TRBV27	-	TRBJ2-1	-	CASSRQAMYNEQFF	TGTGCCAGCAGCCGACAGGCTATGTACAATGAGCAGTTCTTC
TRBV2	-	TRBJ2-1	TRBD2	CASSEYGGGAQNEQFF	TGTGCCAGCAGTGAATACGGCGGGGGGGCCCAGAATGAGCAGTTCTTC
TRBV5-4	-	TRBJ2-6	-	CASRVRSGANVLTF	TGTGCCAGCAGGGTGAGGTCTGGGGCCAACGTCCTGACTTTC
TRBV19	-	TRBJ2-5	TRBD2	CATPPRRERETQYF	TGTGCCACTCCCCCCCGGCGGGAGCGAGAGACCCAGTACTTC
TRBV9	-	TRBJ2-3	TRBD2	CASSPKTSGPLGYTQYF	TGTGCCAGCAGCCCTAAGACTAGCGGCCCGTTGGGGTATACGCAGTATTTT
TRBV6-4	-	TRBJ1-1	TRBD1	CASSGEWGQGFTEAFF	TGTGCCAGCAGTGGGGAGTGGGGACAGGGTTTCACTGAAGCTTTCTTT
TRBV9	-	TRBJ2-6	-	CASSVEYSRSGANVLTF	TGTGCCAGCAGCGTAGAGTACAGCCGCTCTGGGGCCAACGTCCTGACTTTC
TRBV11-2	-	TRBJ2-7	TRBD1	CASSLVGTVEQYF	TGTGCCAGCAGCTTAGTTGGGACAGTGGAGCAGTACTTC
TRBV19	-	TRBJ2-7	TRBD1	CASSRPPGTGIDEQYF	TGTGCCAGTAGTAGACCACCCGGGACAGGGATCGACGAGCAGTACTTC
TRBV5-6	once	TRBJ1-1	-	CASSPLRGGMPNTEAFF	TGTGCCAGCAGCCCCCTGAGGGGGGGGATGCCGAACACTGAAGCTTTCTTT
TRBV19	-	TRBJ2-7	-	CASSLDGAYEQYF	TGTGCCAGTAGTCTCGACGGAGCCTACGAGCAGTACTTC
TRBV18	once	TRBJ1-3	-	CASSPDSPGGNTIYF	TGTGCCAGCTCACCGGACTCTCCGGGGGGAAACACCATATATTTT
TRBV6-1	-	TRBJ2-1	-	CASSEEPAGPRREQFF	TGTGCCAGCAGTGAAGAGCCCGCGGGGCCCCGGCGTGAGCAGTTCTTC
TRBV2	-	TRBJ1-5	TRBD1	CASRVRDRGNQPQHF	TGTGCCAGCAGGGTCCGGGACAGGGGGAATCAGCCCCAGCATTTT
TRBV14	-	TRBJ1-1	-	CASSLSGALLTEAFF	TGTGCCAGCAGCCTATCTGGGGCTCTATTAACTGAAGCTTTCTTT
TRBV12-5	-	TRBJ2-2	-	CASGLVRDTGELFF	TGTGCTAGTGGTTTGGTACGGGACACCGGGGAGCTGTTTTTT
TRBV11-2	-	TRBJ2-2	TRBD2	CASSLSTGGAPGELFF	TGTGCCAGCAGCTTATCCACCGGGGGGGCCCCCGGGGAGCTGTTTTTT
TRBV4-3	-	TRBJ2-3	TRBD2	CASSQGAGGREGLKDTQYF	TGCGCCAGCAGCCAAGGGGCCGGGGGGAGGGAGGGCCTGAAAGATACGCAGTATTTT
TRBV28	-	TRBJ1-1	-	CASSSLGGLMNTEAFF	TGTGCCAGCAGTTCACTCGGGGGGCTCATGAACACTGAAGCTTTCTTT
TRBV10-1	-	TRBJ1-2	TRBD1	CASMGQVRYGYTF	TGCGCCAGCATGGGACAGGTTCGATATGGCTACACCTTC
TRBV4-1	-	TRBJ2-2	TRBD2	CASALSSGGASTGELFF	TGCGCCAGCGCCCTCTCTAGCGGGGGGGCTTCCACCGGGGAGCTGTTTTTT
TRBV6-6	-	TRBJ2-1	TRBD1	CASSYGTGGDEQFF	TGTGCCAGCAGTTACGGGACAGGGGGCGATGAGCAGTTCTTC
TRBV5-1	-	TRBJ2-1	-	CASSPNRVPHNEQFF	TGCGCCAGCAGCCCTAACAGGGTCCCTCACAATGAGCAGTTCTTC
TRBV28	-	TRBJ2-1	TRBD2	CASRLRLAGGLYNEQFF	TGTGCCAGCAGGCTTAGACTAGCGGGGGGGCTCTACAATGAGCAGTTCTTC
TRBV10-2	-	TRBJ2-7	-	CASSELISGEQYF	TGCGCCAGCAGTGAGTTGATTAGCGGTGAGCAGTACTTC
TRBV20-1	-	TRBJ2-2	TRBD1	CSASSGTGEGGELFF	TGCAGTGCTAGTAGTGGGACAGGGGAGGGCGGGGAGCTGTTTTTT
TRBV5-8	-	TRBJ2-6	-	CASSLSPSGANVLTF	TGTGCCAGCAGCCTTAGTCCCTCTGGGGCCAACGTCCTGACTTTC
TRBV7-9	-	TRBJ1-1	-	CASSWVNRDHEAFF	TGTGCCAGCAGCTGGGTAAACCGGGATCATGAAGCTTTCTTT